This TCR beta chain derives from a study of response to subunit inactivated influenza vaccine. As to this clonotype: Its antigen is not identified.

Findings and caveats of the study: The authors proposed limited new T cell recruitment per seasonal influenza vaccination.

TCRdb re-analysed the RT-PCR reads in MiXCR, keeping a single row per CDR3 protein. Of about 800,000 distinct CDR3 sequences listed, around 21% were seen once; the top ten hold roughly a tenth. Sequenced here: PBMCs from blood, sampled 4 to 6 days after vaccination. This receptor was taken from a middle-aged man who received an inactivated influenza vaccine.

The CDR3: CASSFTPWGETQYF. DNA for the CDR3: TGTGCCAGCAGCTTCACCCCATGGGGGGAGACGCAGTATTTT. The J gene is TRBJ2-3, the V gene TRBV7-2; weak D call: TRBD2 (6 bases). The V gene's germline CDR1 is SGHTA and CDR2 FQGNSA. This CDR3 region has 14 residues. V lost 3 bases, J lost 9 bases, and 16 bases lay in between.